This T cell receptor (beta chain) was obtained from a study of shared clonotypes between healthy human individuals. Sequencing was performed with immunoSEQ multiplex PCR; in TCRdb, only in-frame clones are kept and a portion is missing. The table lists 900,000 to 1,200,000 clones, around 78% of them singletons. The V end was cut by 3 bases, the J end by 4 bases, with 12 bases between. CDR1 and CDR2 from the germline V gene are ENHRY and SYGVKD. The CDR3 runs to 14 residues. With regard to this clone: Its antigen is as yet unknown.

Regarding the study as a whole: Naive subsets generally exceeded memory subsets in estimated richness. Shared clonotypes across all four donors exceeded non-shared ones in generation probability. The donor pool, a small one, limited the genetic and exposure-history diversity represented.

The clonotype originates from a man aged 18 to 30 in good health. Some clones in this sample may be carry-over from other donors' samples. The V and J genes are TRBV10-3 and TRBJ1-1; D possibly corresponds to TRBD1 (6 bases). The sample comprised memory CD4+ T cells from PBMCs. The subset is: CD45RA-negative fraction. CDR3 sequence (DNA): TGTGCCATCAGTGAAGTGGGCAGGGGCACTGAAGCTTTCTTT. Protein product: CAISEVGRGTEAFF.